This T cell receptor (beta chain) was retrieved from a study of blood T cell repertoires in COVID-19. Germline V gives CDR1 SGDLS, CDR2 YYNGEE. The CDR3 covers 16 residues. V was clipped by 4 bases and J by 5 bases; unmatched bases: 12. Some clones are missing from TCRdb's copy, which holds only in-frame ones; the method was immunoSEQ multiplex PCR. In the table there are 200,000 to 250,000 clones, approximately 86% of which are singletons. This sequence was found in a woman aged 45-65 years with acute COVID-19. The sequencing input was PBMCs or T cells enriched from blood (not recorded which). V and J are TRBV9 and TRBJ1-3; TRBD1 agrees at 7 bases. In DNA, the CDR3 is TGTGCCAGCAGCCCCAGCCCACAGGGGACCCGAAACACCATATATTTT. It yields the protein CASSPSPQGTRNTIYF. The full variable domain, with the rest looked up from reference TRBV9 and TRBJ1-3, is DSGVTQTPKHLITATGQRVTLRCSPRSGDLSVYWYQQSLDQGLQFLIQYYNGEERAKGNILERFSAQQFPDLHSELNLSSLELGDSALYFCASSPSPQGTRNTIYFGEGSWLTVV.